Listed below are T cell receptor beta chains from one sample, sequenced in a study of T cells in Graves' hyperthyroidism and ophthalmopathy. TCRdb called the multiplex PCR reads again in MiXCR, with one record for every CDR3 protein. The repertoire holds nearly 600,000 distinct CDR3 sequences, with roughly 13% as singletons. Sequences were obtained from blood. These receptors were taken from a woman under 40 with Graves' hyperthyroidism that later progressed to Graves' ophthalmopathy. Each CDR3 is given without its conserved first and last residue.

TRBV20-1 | SARAGVAEGIPKETQY
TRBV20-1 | SAKTPRGYTEAF
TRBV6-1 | ASSEFRDSVLRAF
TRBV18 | ASSPGQVGYEQY
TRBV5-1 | ASSSTGTSTTNTQY
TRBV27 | ASSPLAGSRYNEQF
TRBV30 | AWSGGLAAGSYNEQF
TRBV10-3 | AISAGTSGSGDTQY
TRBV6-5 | ASSYWSRDYEQF
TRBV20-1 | SASEGREGTYNSPLH
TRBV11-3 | ASSPYMRGDTGELF
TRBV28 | ASSLGTGSKLQY
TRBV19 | AIGQGNYGYT
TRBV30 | AWRFGGALH
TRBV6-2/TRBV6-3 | ASSHGTSGAMSTDTQY
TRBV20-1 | SASSRSTGNQPQH
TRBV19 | ASSITGTTTYNEQF
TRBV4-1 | ASSQDPLAEESYPLYEQY
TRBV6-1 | ASMDRGNYGYT
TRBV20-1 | SARDLSGTSYEQY
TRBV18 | ASSPPTDSSYNEQF
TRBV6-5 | ASSYSRSREDEQF
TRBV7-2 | ASSTRTAYNEQF
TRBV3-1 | ASSQERTVNSPLH
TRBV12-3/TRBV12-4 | ASSSPTPARAVGTDTQY
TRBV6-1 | ASRTSGSFPDTQY
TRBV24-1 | ATSDPPLSGTDTQY
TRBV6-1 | ASRPGMGSPLH